The clone carrying this T cell receptor beta chain has just a few counts. The antigen is unknown. This CDR3 is built from 14 residues. Trimming at V came to 7 bases and at J to 3 bases, leaving 6 bases not matched to a gene. The germline CDR1 and CDR2 sequences are MDHEN and SYDVKM. This specimen comes from a study of cytomegalovirus exposure and HLA in healthy donors. Study-level findings and limits: The majority of CMV-associated TCR beta chains were reported as apparently HLA-restricted in a later analysis. As was reported, the classifier diagnosed cytomegalovirus status with high specificity and sensitivity. Analyses of presence and absence presupposed an approximately uniform sequencing depth across donors. In an earlier analysis, most TCR beta V segments were productive about 90% or about 30% of the time.

PCR amplification relied on 60 Vbeta primers (plus 13 Jbeta primers). Measured with immunoSEQ multiplex PCR; TCRdb has only the in-frame clones, and not every one. The sample carries around 100,000 clones, approximately 84% recorded once. V usage is TRBV28 and J usage is TRBJ2-3, with 8 nucleotides matching TRBD1. The sequence was obtained from a woman under 30 in good health and CMV-seropositive. The specimen sequenced was PBMCs. The CDR3 DNA follows: TGTGCCAGCACAGCAGGGGGCAGTACAGATACGCAGTATTTT. Encoded protein: CASTAGGSTDTQYF.